The 15 T cell receptor beta chains presented below share a single source sample, sequenced in a study of cytomegalovirus exposure and HLA in healthy donors (TCRdb year 2017). Library method: the immunoSEQ multiplex PCR assay. A mixture of 60 forward primers for TCR Vbeta segments and 13 reverse primers for TCR Jbeta segments was used in the multiplex PCR. TCRdb stores this immuneACCESS table with in-frame sequences only. Part of the clones is absent; in the studies checked, under half of the shortfall reflects unresolved V genes, and no reason is known for the rest. This sample lists approximately 79,000 clones; under 85% were detected once. 20% to 25% of the sample belongs to the ten largest clones. The specimen sequenced was PBMCs. The receptors were gathered from a woman aged 40 to 50 in good health and CMV-seropositive.

The J gene is TRBJ1-1, the V gene TRBV19; tentatively, D is TRBD1 (5 bases). The CDR3 is 12 residues long. The germline V and J ends were trimmed by 9 bases and 8 bases, with 16 bases remaining between them. CDR1 and CDR2 (germline): LNHDA, SQIVND (reference sequence). The CDR3 nucleotides read TGTGCCAGCTCCACCCGCAGGGAAGAAGCTTTCTTT. Protein sequence: CASSTRREEAFF.

The CDR3 sequence: CASSRYGGDSYNEQFF. As DNA, the CDR3 is TGTGCCAGCTCACGCTACGGTGGGGACAGTTACAATGAGCAGTTCTTC. The chain has TRBV18 and TRBJ2-1; 7 nucleotides line up with TRBD1. There are 16 residues in the CDR3. Germline CDR1 and CDR2: KGHSH and LQKENI. Trimming cost V 4 bases and J 4 bases; bases outside gene matches: 10.

This clone was detected only a few times. The gene calls are TRBV29-1 and TRBJ1-3; 7 bases line up with TRBD1. V was clipped by 4 bases and J by 4 bases; unmatched bases: 7. Germline V gives CDR1 SQVTM, CDR2 ANQGSEA. The length of the CDR3 is 14 residues. DNA of the CDR3: TGCAGCGTTGGGCTCGGACAGGCGGGAAACACCATATATTTT. The encoded protein is CSVGLGQAGNTIYF.

The chain is built from TRBV5-4 and TRBJ1-1, with 7 bases that match TRBD1. Trimming at V came to 5 bases and at J to 0 bases, leaving 7 bases not matched to a gene. The CDR3 length is 15 residues. Germline V gene sequence: CDR1 SGHNT, CDR2 YYREEE (reference sequence). As DNA, the CDR3 is TGTGCCAGCAGACCCGGGACAGCCATGAACACTGAAGCTTTCTTT. Translating gives CASRPGTAMNTEAFF.

This chain uses TRBV19 with TRBJ2-7; 7 bases agree with TRBD1. The length of the CDR3 is 15 residues. Germline CDR1 LNHDA, CDR2 SQIVND (reference sequence). V was clipped by 1 base and J by 2 bases; unmatched bases: 5. The CDR3 sequence: CASSIGRQGTYEQYF. The CDR3 DNA is TGTGCCAGTAGTATAGGGCGACAGGGTACCTACGAGCAGTACTTC.

This clone was seen a single time. The V gene is TRBV6-5, the J gene TRBJ1-2; D not resolved. V was shortened by 4 bases and J by 8 bases, with 8 bases between the two germline ends. Germline V gene sequence: CDR1 MNHEY, CDR2 SVGAGI. The CDR3 totals 11 residues. The CDR3, as DNA: TGTGCCAGCAGTTTCAGTGGCGGCTACACCTTC. The encoded protein is CASSFSGGYTF.

The chain carries TRBV30 and TRBJ2-5; 7 positions match TRBD1. The CDR3 has 17 residues. Germline trimming cut 1 base from V and 4 bases from J; bases unmatched to any gene: 15. In germline, CDR1 is GTSNPN, CDR2 SVGIG (reference sequence). In DNA, the CDR3 is TGTGCCTGGAGTGGCTACCTCCCGGGACAGCAGGCAGAGACCCAGTACTTC. Its protein product is CAWSGYLPGQQAETQYF.

V is TRBV7-3 and J is TRBJ2-5; D is possibly TRBD1 (5 bases). The CDR3 runs to 13 residues. Trimming took off 5 bases at V and 4 bases at J, with 11 bases between the two ends. Germline-derived CDR1 and CDR2 are SGHTA and FQGTGA. The DNA for the CDR3 is TGTGCCAGCAGCAGGACAAGTCTAGAGACCCAGTACTTC. Translation gives CASSRTSLETQYF.

The chain employs TRBV29-1 and TRBJ1-1; 10 bases fit TRBD1. After removal of 4 bases from V and 5 bases from J, the junction contained 10 bases not matched to a gene. This CDR3 comprises 15 residues. Germline V lookup: CDR1 SQVTM, CDR2 ANQGSEA. The DNA for the CDR3 is TGCAGCGTTGCCTCTTCTAGGGACAGGGGAACTGAAGCTTTCTTT. This sequence encodes CSVASSRDRGTEAFF.

This clone has only a few counts. The chain couples TRBV27 to TRBJ2-5; no clear D. The length of the CDR3 is 16 residues. Trimming removed 3 bases at V and 1 base at J, with 15 bases between. The germline CDR1 and CDR2 sequences are MNHEY and SMNVEV (reference sequence). CDR3 sequence: CASSFLPTQLQETQYF. CDR3 DNA sequence: TGTGCCAGCAGTTTCCTCCCGACACAACTCCAAGAGACCCAGTACTTC.

The genes are TRBV6-4 and TRBJ1-2, with D perhaps matching TRBD1 (6 bases). Trimming stripped 4 bases from V and 4 bases from J, with 16 bases between. CDR1 is MRHNA, CDR2 SNTAGT, per germline. CDR3 length equals 15 residues. The CDR3: CASSGQHGTSYGYTF. DNA of the CDR3: TGTGCCAGCAGTGGGCAACACGGGACAAGCTATGGCTACACCTTC.

This chain uses TRBV5-1 with TRBJ2-7; TRBD2 matches 9 bases. Germline assignment: CDR1 SGHRS and CDR2 YFSETQ. V was clipped by 2 bases and J by 5 bases; unmatched bases: 5. This CDR3 has 14 residues. The CDR3 spells CASSFRSSGDEQYF. For the CDR3, the DNA is TGCGCCAGCAGCTTCCGGTCTAGCGGGGACGAGCAGTACTTC.

The genes are TRBV4-2 and TRBJ2-1, with 10 bases that match TRBD1. The CDR3 loop spans 16 amino acids. CDR1 is LGHNA, CDR2 YNFKEQ, per germline. V shed 2 bases and J 6 bases; nucleotides not matched to a gene: 7. CDR3 sequence reads: CASSQFLWDRGNEQFF. Written as DNA, the CDR3 is TGTGCCAGCAGCCAATTCTTGTGGGACAGGGGCAATGAGCAGTTCTTC.

The rearrangement uses TRBV28 and TRBJ2-7, with D uncertain. The CDR3 consists of 10 residues. The germline V gene encodes CDR1 MDHEN and CDR2 SYDVKM. V lost 3 bases to trimming and J lost 9 bases, with 6 bases between them. The CDR3 DNA is TGTGCCAGCAGTTTTAGGAGGCAGTACTTC. This translates into CASSFRRQYF.

This chain joins TRBV6-1 and TRBJ1-6; D possibly corresponds to TRBD1 (5 bases). CDR1 and CDR2 (germline): MNHNS, SASEGT. Trimming left V 0 bases short and J 14 bases short, with 11 bases between. The CDR3 length is 13 residues. CDR3 loop: CASSEAPGLSLHF. The CDR3 DNA follows: TGTGCCAGCAGTGAAGCGCCGGGACTTTCCCTCCACTTT.